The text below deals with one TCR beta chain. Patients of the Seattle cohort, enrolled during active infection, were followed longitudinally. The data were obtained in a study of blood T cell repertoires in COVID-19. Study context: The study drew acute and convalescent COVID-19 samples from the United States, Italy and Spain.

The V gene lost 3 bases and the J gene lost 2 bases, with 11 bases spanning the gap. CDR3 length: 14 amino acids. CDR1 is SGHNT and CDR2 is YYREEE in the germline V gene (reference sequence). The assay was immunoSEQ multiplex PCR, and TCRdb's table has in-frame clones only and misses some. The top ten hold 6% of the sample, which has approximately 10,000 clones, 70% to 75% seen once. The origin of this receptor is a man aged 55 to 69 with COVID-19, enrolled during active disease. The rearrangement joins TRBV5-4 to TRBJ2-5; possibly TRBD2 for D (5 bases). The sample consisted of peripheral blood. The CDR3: CASSWTTTQETQYF. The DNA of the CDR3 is TGTGCCAGCAGCTGGACGACTACACAAGAGACCCAGTACTTC.